The rows below give T cell receptor beta chains drawn from one sample of a study of cytomegalovirus exposure and HLA in healthy donors. Libraries were prepared by immunoSEQ multiplex PCR; TCRdb keeps only in-frame clonotypes and omits some of them. Here the sample spans fewer than 150,000 clones, 70% to 80% being singletons. Sequencing was carried out using PBMCs. The receptors stem from a young man in good health and CMV-seronegative. Both conserved end residues are part of each CDR3. Each record gives: J gene, D gene, CDR3 length, clone size, V gene, CDR3 protein, CDR3 DNA. A D gene is named only where the DNA matches it firmly. The size entry is marked missing in some rows and otherwise reads once, few, many or a size class.

J gene: TRBJ2-7; D gene: .; CDR3 length: 14; clone size: .; V gene: TRBV6-1; CDR3 protein: CASSRHSGSYEQYF; CDR3 DNA: TGTGCCAGCAGTCGGCATAGCGGCTCCTACGAGCAGTACTTC
J gene: TRBJ2-3; D gene: .; CDR3 length: 13; clone size: .; V gene: TRBV6-5; CDR3 protein: CASSYTSPRGQYF; CDR3 DNA: TGTGCCAGCAGTTACACTAGCCCTCGGGGGCAGTATTTT
J gene: TRBJ2-7; D gene: .; CDR3 length: 13; clone size: .; V gene: TRBV6-6; CDR3 protein: CASSYATTYEQYF; CDR3 DNA: TGTGCCAGCAGTTACGCCACAACCTACGAGCAGTACTTC
J gene: TRBJ1-2; D gene: TRBD1; CDR3 length: 19; clone size: few; V gene: TRBV4-3; CDR3 protein: CASSQASVLPGQGAFGYTF; CDR3 DNA: TGCGCCAGCAGCCAAGCGTCAGTCCTCCCGGGACAGGGGGCCTTTGGCTACACCTTC
J gene: TRBJ2-7; D gene: .; CDR3 length: 14; clone size: .; V gene: TRBV4-1; CDR3 protein: CASSQGWQSYEQYF; CDR3 DNA: TGCGCCAGCAGCCAAGGTTGGCAGTCCTACGAGCAGTACTTC
J gene: TRBJ2-7; D gene: .; CDR3 length: 14; clone size: .; V gene: TRBV6-5; CDR3 protein: CASSIQGFPNEQYF; CDR3 DNA: TGTGCCAGCAGCATCCAGGGTTTTCCAAACGAGCAGTACTTC
J gene: TRBJ1-6; D gene: TRBD1; CDR3 length: 15; clone size: .; V gene: TRBV28; CDR3 protein: CASRTQQGNNSPLHF; CDR3 DNA: TGTGCCAGCAGAACTCAACAGGGGAATAATTCACCCCTCCACTTT
J gene: TRBJ2-1; D gene: TRBD2; CDR3 length: 18; clone size: .; V gene: TRBV7-2; CDR3 protein: CASSLVPGLARGSNEQFF; CDR3 DNA: TGTGCCAGCAGCTTAGTTCCGGGACTAGCGAGAGGGTCAAATGAGCAGTTCTTC
J gene: TRBJ2-1; D gene: TRBD2; CDR3 length: 15; clone size: .; V gene: TRBV6-1; CDR3 protein: CASRIERGAYNEQFF; CDR3 DNA: TGTGCCAGCAGGATCGAGCGGGGAGCCTACAATGAGCAGTTCTTC
J gene: TRBJ2-7; D gene: TRBD1; CDR3 length: 14; clone size: .; V gene: TRBV9; CDR3 protein: CASSAWTGSYEQYF; CDR3 DNA: TGTGCCAGCAGCGCTTGGACAGGGTCATACGAGCAGTACTTC
J gene: TRBJ2-1; D gene: TRBD2; CDR3 length: 14; clone size: .; V gene: TRBV14; CDR3 protein: CASSPYGLAGGQFF; CDR3 DNA: TGTGCCAGCAGCCCCTACGGACTAGCGGGGGGGCAGTTCTTC
J gene: TRBJ2-3; D gene: .; CDR3 length: 18; clone size: .; V gene: TRBV7-6; CDR3 protein: CASSSTINSPLLLDTQYF; CDR3 DNA: TGTGCCAGCAGCTCGACCATTAATAGCCCCCTCCTGTTGGATACGCAGTATTTT
J gene: TRBJ2-5; D gene: TRBD1; CDR3 length: 16; clone size: .; V gene: TRBV2; CDR3 protein: CASREPGQGYLETQYF; CDR3 DNA: TGTGCCAGCAGGGAACCGGGACAGGGGTATTTAGAGACCCAGTACTTC